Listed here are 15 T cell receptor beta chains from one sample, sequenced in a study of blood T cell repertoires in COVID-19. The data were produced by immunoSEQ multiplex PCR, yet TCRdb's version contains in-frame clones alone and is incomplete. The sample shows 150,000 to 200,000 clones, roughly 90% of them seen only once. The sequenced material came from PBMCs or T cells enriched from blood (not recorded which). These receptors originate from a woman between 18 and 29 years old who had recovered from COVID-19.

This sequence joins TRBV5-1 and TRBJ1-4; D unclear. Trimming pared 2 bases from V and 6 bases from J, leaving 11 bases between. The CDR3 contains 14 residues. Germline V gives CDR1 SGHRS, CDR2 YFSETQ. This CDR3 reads CASSLGEPYEKLFF. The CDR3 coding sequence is TGCGCCAGCAGCTTAGGAGAGCCGTATGAAAAACTGTTTTTT.

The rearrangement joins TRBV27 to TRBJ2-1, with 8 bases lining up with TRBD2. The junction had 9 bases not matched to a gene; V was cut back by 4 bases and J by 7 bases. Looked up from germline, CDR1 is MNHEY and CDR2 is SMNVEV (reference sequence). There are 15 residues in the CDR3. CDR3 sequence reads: CASSYLGGARNEQFF. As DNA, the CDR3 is TGTGCCAGCAGTTATCTCGGGGGGGCTCGAAATGAGCAGTTCTTC.

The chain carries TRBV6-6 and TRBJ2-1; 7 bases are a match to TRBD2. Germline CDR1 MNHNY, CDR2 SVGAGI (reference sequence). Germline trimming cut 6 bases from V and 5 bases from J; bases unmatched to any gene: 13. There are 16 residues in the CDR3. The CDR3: CASRRSPGGSNNEQFF. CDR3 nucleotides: TGTGCCAGCAGGCGATCCCCCGGGGGGTCAAACAATGAGCAGTTCTTC.

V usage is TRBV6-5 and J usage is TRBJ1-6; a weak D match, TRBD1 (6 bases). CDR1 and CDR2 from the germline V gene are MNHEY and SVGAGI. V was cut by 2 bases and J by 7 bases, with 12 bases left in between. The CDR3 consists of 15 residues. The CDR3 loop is CASSYDGQINSPLHF. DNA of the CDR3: TGTGCCAGCAGTTACGACGGACAGATCAATTCACCCCTCCACTTT.

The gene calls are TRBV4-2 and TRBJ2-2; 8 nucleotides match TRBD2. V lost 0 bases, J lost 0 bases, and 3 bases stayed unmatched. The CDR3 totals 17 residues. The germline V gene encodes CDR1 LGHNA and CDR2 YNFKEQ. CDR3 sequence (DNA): TGTGCCAGCAGCCAAGACCCGGGACTAGCGAACACCGGGGAGCTGTTTTTT. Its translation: CASSQDPGLANTGELFF.

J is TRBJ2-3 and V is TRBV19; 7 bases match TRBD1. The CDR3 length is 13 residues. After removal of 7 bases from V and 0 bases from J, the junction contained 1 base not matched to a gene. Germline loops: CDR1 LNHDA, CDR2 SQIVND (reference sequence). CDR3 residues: CASKQGSTDTQYF. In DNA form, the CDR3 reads TGTGCCAGTAAACAGGGGAGCACAGATACGCAGTATTTT.

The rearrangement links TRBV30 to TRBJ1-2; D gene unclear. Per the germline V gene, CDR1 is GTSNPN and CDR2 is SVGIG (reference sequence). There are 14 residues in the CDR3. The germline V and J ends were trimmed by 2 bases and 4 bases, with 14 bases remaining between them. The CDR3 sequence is CAWSYIGLGYGYTF. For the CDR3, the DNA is TGTGCCTGGAGTTACATCGGACTGGGCTATGGCTACACCTTC.

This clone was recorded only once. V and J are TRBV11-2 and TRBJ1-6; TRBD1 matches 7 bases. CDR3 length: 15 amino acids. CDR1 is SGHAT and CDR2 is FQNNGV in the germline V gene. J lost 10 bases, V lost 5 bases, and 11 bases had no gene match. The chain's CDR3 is CASSPEVAGGSPLHF. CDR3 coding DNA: TGTGCCAGCAGCCCAGAGGTGGCAGGGGGATCACCCCTCCACTTT. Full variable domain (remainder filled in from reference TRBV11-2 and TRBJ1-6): EAGVAQSPRYKIIEKRQSVAFWCNPISGHATLYWYQQILGQGPKLLIQFQNNGVVDDSQLPKDRFSAERLKGVDSTLKIQPAKLEDSAVYLCASSPEVAGGSPLHFGNGTRLTVT.

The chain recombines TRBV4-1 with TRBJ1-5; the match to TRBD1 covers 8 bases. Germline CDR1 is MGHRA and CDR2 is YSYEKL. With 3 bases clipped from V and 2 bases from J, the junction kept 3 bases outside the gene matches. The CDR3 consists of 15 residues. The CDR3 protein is CASSQLDRGNQPQHF. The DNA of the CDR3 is TGCGCCAGCAGCCAGCTGGACAGGGGCAATCAGCCCCAGCATTTT.

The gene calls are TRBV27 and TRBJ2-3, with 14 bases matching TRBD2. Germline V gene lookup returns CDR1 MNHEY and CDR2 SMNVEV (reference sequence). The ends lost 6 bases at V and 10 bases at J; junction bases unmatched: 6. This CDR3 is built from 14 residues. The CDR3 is CASRQTSGGGAQYF. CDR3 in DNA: TGTGCCAGCAGACAGACTAGCGGGGGGGGAGCGCAGTATTTT.

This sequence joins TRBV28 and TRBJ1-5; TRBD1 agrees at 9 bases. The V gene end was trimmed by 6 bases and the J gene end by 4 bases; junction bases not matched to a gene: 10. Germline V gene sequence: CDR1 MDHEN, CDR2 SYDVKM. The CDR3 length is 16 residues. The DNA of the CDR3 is TGTGCCAGCAGGATTTCGGGACAGGGACTTAATCAGCCCCAGCATTTT. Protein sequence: CASRISGQGLNQPQHF.

The CDR3 DNA reads TGCGCCAGCAGCCAAGGCCAGGGGAGTACCTATGGCTACACCTTC. Translated, it gives CASSQGQGSTYGYTF. This chain connects TRBV4-1 to TRBJ1-2; possibly TRBD1 for D (6 bases). Germline CDR1 is MGHRA and CDR2 is YSYEKL. The CDR3 contains 15 residues. Trimming cost V 1 base and J 4 bases, with 13 bases left between them.

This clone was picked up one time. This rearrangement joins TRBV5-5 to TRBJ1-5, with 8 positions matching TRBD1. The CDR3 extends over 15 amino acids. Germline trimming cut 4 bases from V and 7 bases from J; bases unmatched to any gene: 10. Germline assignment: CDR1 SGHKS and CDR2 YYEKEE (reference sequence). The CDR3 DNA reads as TGTGCCAGCAGCCCGGACAGGGCCACACACCAGCCCCAGCATTTT. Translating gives CASSPDRATHQPQHF.

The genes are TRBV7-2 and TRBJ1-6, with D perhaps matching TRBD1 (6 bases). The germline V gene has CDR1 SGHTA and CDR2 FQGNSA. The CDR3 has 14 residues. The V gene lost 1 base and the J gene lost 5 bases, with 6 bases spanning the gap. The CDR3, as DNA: TGTGCCAGCAGCTTAGACAGGGATAATTCACCCCTCCACTTT. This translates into CASSLDRDNSPLHF.

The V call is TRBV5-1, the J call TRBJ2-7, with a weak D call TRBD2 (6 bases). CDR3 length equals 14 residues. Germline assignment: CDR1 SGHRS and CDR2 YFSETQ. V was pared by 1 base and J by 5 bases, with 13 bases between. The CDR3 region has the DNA TGCGCCAGCAGCTTGATTGGGACTCGGAACGAGCAGTACTTC. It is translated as CASSLIGTRNEQYF.